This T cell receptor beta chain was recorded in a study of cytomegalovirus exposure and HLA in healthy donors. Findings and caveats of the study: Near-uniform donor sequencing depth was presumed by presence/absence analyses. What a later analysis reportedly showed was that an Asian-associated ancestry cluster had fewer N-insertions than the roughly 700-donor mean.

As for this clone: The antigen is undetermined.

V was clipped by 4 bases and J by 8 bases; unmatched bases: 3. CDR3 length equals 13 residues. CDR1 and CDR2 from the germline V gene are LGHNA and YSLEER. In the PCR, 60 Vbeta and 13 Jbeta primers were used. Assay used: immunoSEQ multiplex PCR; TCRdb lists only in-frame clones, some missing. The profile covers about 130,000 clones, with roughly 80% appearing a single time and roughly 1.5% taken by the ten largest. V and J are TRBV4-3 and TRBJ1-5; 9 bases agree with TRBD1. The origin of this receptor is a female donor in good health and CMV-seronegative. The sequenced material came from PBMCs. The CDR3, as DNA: TGCGCCAGCAGCCCTGACAGGGGGGAGCCCCAGCATTTT. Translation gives CASSPDRGEPQHF.